This TCR beta chain was recovered during a study of cytomegalovirus exposure and HLA in healthy donors. Across the study: The 130 or so validation repertoires used the same platform as the roughly 700 first-cohort repertoires (as reported by a later analysis). Study-wide findings and caveats: Associated with cytomegalovirus, according to the listing, were around 170 TCR beta chains. CMV antigen specificity of three CMV-associated chains was confirmed in vitro.

V lost 0 bases, J lost 10 bases, and 15 bases lay in between. Per germline, CDR1 SGHDN and CDR2 FVKESK. The CDR3 contains 14 residues. TCRdb keeps only in-frame clones here, not all; method: immunoSEQ multiplex PCR. The sample lists under 250,000 clones; around nine tenths were seen once. About this clone: What it recognizes is unknown.

The chain joins TRBV14 to TRBJ1-2; D ambiguous. The sequenced sample was PBMCs. The TCR comes from a woman aged 18-35 years in good health and CMV-seronegative. For the CDR3, the DNA is TGTGCCAGCAGCCAAGATCATCCCGGCGGGATCTACACCTTC. It translates to CASSQDHPGGIYTF.